This paragraph reports one T cell receptor beta chain. Losses at the gene ends were 0 bases for V and 5 bases for J; bases not matched to a gene: 1. CDR1 is MNHEY, CDR2 SVGAGI, per germline. The CDR3 extends over 15 amino acids. These data originate in a study of blood T cell repertoires in COVID-19. Study-wide context: Sites across the United States, Italy and Spain contributed samples from acute and convalescent COVID-19. Sources were T cells, B-cell-depleted T cells, or PBMCs; the material itself was cDNA or gDNA.

Methods used by the authors: Estimated nucleated cell counts came from reference gene primer amplification. Produced via immunoSEQ multiplex PCR; TCRdb's table is partial and in-frame only. V, J and clone size reflect that table, while D and trimming were determined from the DNA. The data contain about 67,000 clones, around four fifths of them singletons. V is TRBV6-5 and J is TRBJ2-1; TRBD1 aligns across 10 bases. Specimen: peripheral blood. The sequence came from a human donor in a cohort sampled during active COVID-19. The CDR3 bases are TGTGCCAGCAGTTACTCGGGACAGGGGAACAATGAGCAGTTCTTC. Translated: CASSYSGQGNNEQFF.